Shown below are 32 T cell receptor beta chains from a single sample sequenced in a study of T cell responses to AZD1222 COVID-19 vaccine (dated by TCRdb to the early 2020s). The method behind the library was the immunoSEQ multiplex PCR assay. This is the immuneACCESS table as TCRdb keeps it, with only in-frame sequences that have V and J called. A part of the clones is gone; compared with another copy, unresolved V genes explain less than half, and the rest is unexplained. Recorded for this sample are 95,000 to 150,000 clones; 88% of them occurred a single time. Of the sample, more than 5.5% is held by the ten largest clones. The time point label for this specimen denotes: baseline before first vaccination. Sample: peripheral blood, taken on day 0 of AZD1222 vaccination. These receptors all come from an adult in good health.

V usage is TRBV11-2 and J usage is TRBJ2-5; no reliable D call. Trimming removed 6 bases from V and 2 bases from J, with 7 bases in between. The CDR3 runs to 12 residues. The germline V gene encodes CDR1 SGHAT and CDR2 FQNNGV. CDR3 region: CASRAFQETQYF. The CDR3 coding sequence is TGTGCCAGCAGAGCTTTTCAAGAGACCCAGTACTTC.

In its sample, this clone was seen once. DNA of the CDR3: TGTGCCACCAGCATGATGAACACTGAAGCTTTCTTT. Its protein product is CATSMMNTEAFF. V usage is TRBV15 and J usage is TRBJ1-1, with D unresolved. The CDR3 has 12 amino acids. Germline V lookup: CDR1 LNHNV, CDR2 YYDKDF (reference sequence). V shed 4 bases and J shed 0 bases, with 3 bases lying between them. The variable domain in full, completed from reference TRBV15 and TRBJ1-1, reads DAMVIQNPRYQVTQFGKPVTLSCSQTLNHNVMYWYQQKSSQAPKLLFHYYDKDFNNEADTPDNFQSRRPNTSFCFLDIRSPGLGDTAMYLCATSMMNTEAFFGQGTRLTVV.

The chain has TRBV30 and TRBJ2-4, with a tentative D call TRBD2 (5 bases). The ends were cut back, 0 bases at V and 6 bases at J, with 15 bases in the middle. Germline V gene lookup returns CDR1 GTSNPN and CDR2 SVGIG (reference sequence). The CDR3 consists of 15 residues. CDR3 sequence: CAWSVGSGLGNIQYF. In DNA, the CDR3 is TGTGCCTGGAGTGTAGGATCGGGATTAGGAAACATTCAGTACTTC.

The rearrangement uses TRBV2 and TRBJ1-1, with D possibly matching TRBD1 (6 bases). Germline V gives CDR1 SNHLY, CDR2 FYNNEI. The CDR3 extends over 13 amino acids. Trimming removed 9 bases at V and 1 base at J, with 12 bases between. CDR3 amino acids: CASSGTPNTEAFF. In DNA form, the CDR3 reads TGTGCCAGTTCCGGGACACCGAACACTGAAGCTTTCTTT.

The rearrangement uses TRBV9 and TRBJ2-2; D is perhaps TRBD2 (5 bases). This CDR3 has 15 residues. Germline V gives CDR1 SGDLS, CDR2 YYNGEE. V was cut by 0 bases and J by 4 bases, with 10 bases left in between. The CDR3 reads CASSVDGRATGELFF. The CDR3 DNA follows: TGTGCCAGCAGCGTAGATGGGCGGGCCACCGGGGAGCTGTTTTTT.

V gene TRBV20-1 combines with J gene TRBJ1-2; a weak D match, TRBD1 (6 bases). V lost 5 bases and J 4 bases, leaving 8 bases between the germline ends. The CDR3 has 11 amino acids. Looked up from germline, CDR1 is DFQATT and CDR2 is SNEGSKA (reference sequence). CDR3 DNA: TGCAGTGCTCAGACAGGCTATGGCTACACCTTC. Protein product: CSAQTGYGYTF.

The chain is built from TRBV5-1 and TRBJ1-4; 7 bases agree with TRBD1. The germline V gene encodes CDR1 SGHRS and CDR2 YFSETQ. CDR3 length equals 15 residues. J lost 8 bases, V lost 0 bases, and 7 bases had no gene match. CDR3 protein: CASSLGQGGDEKLFF. CDR3 DNA: TGCGCCAGCAGCTTGGGACAGGGCGGAGACGAAAAACTGTTTTTT.

In regard to this clone: One junction end disagrees with the germline gene, perhaps due to a read error. The chain is built from TRBV6-2 or TRBV6-3 and TRBJ1-6; no clear D gene. This CDR3 region has 14 residues. The germline gives CDR1 MNHEY, CDR2 SVGEGT. CDR3 in DNA: TGTGCCAGCAGTGACTCAGGATTTGGATCACCCCTCCACTTT. It is translated as CASSDSGFGSPLHF.

The J gene is TRBJ1-5, the V gene TRBV3-1 (or the pseudogene TRBV3-2); TRBD1 matches at 7 bases. Trimming cost V 8 bases and J 1 base; bases outside gene matches: 2. Germline V CDR1 and CDR2: LGHDT, YNNKEL (reference sequence). This CDR3 has 13 residues. The CDR3: CASGGQSNQPQHF. In nucleotides, the CDR3 is TGTGCCAGCGGGGGACAGAGCAATCAGCCCCAGCATTTT.

This chain uses TRBV2 with TRBJ1-1; D might be TRBD1 (5 bases). The CDR3 extends over 14 amino acids. In germline, CDR1 is SNHLY, CDR2 FYNNEI. V lost 6 bases to trimming and J lost 1 base, with 12 bases between them. The CDR3, as DNA: TGTGCCAGCAGATGGGGCAGCGGGAACACTGAAGCTTTCTTT. Translated: CASRWGSGNTEAFF.

The chain uses TRBV3-1 (or the pseudogene TRBV3-2) and TRBJ2-7, with 11 nucleotides matching TRBD2. The CDR3 is 15 amino acids. V gave up 4 bases and J gave up 6 bases; unmatched junction bases: 8. Germline-derived CDR1 and CDR2 are LGHDT and YNNKEL (reference sequence). Here the CDR3 DNA reads TGTGCCAGCAGCCTTATAGCGGGAGGGCCCATCGAGCAGTACTTC. This translates into CASSLIAGGPIEQYF.

The chain carries TRBV7-9 and TRBJ2-7; D is perhaps TRBD2 (7 bases). V was cut by 4 bases and J by 1 base, with 17 bases left in between. The CDR3 is 16 residues long. Germline values: CDR1 SEHNR, CDR2 FQNEAQ (reference sequence). The CDR3 DNA sequence: TGTGCCAGCAGCTCCAGTGGAGGGGGGGGTTCCTACGAGCAGTACTTC. Its protein is CASSSSGGGGSYEQYF.

This rearrangement joins TRBV30 to TRBJ2-7, with a tentative D call TRBD2 (5 bases). Per germline, CDR1 GTSNPN and CDR2 SVGIG (reference sequence). V dropped 1 base and J dropped 3 bases, with 13 bases sitting between them. This CDR3 is 14 amino acids long. This CDR3 is CAWSGLNRGYEQYF. The CDR3 nucleotides are TGTGCCTGGAGTGGACTTAACCGGGGCTACGAGCAGTACTTC.

The rearrangement uses TRBV7-2 and TRBJ2-7, with D perhaps being TRBD1 or TRBD2 (5 bases each). The V end lost 3 bases, the J end lost 6 bases, and 21 bases lay between the germline ends. The germline gives CDR1 SGHTA, CDR2 FQGNSA. The CDR3 runs to 16 residues. The CDR3 loop reads CASSFQWRAQRGEQYF. The DNA for the CDR3 is TGTGCCAGCAGCTTTCAGTGGCGGGCACAGAGGGGCGAGCAGTACTTC.

This clone was recorded once. The rearrangement uses TRBV19 and TRBJ2-7, with D hard to call. The CDR3 is made up of 15 amino acids. Trimming stripped 3 bases from V and 1 base from J, with 13 bases between. Germline assignment: CDR1 LNHDA and CDR2 SQIVND (reference sequence). CDR3 sequence (DNA): TGTGCCAGTAGTATTCGGGCAAAATGGTCCTACGAGCAGTACTTC. Its translation: CASSIRAKWSYEQYF.

The chain couples TRBV19 to TRBJ1-1; tentative D call: TRBD1 (6 bases). The CDR3 extends over 15 amino acids. Germline-derived CDR1 and CDR2 are LNHDA and SQIVND (reference sequence). Trimming left V 2 bases short and J 5 bases short, with 15 bases between. CDR3 loop: CASSIRGGAGTEAFF. As DNA, the CDR3 is TGTGCCAGTAGTATACGGGGGGGCGCCGGGACTGAAGCTTTCTTT.

The chain recombines TRBV3-1 (or the pseudogene TRBV3-2) with TRBJ2-3; tentative D call: TRBD2 (7 bases). The CDR3 has 15 residues. Germline V CDR1 and CDR2: LGHDT, YNNKEL (reference sequence). The V end was cut by 1 base, the J end by 3 bases, with 11 bases between. The CDR3 DNA reads as TGTGCCAGCAGCCAAGTGGGGGGGCCGACAGATACGCAGTATTTT. This codes for CASSQVGGPTDTQYF.

The rearrangement links TRBV2 to TRBJ1-2; TRBD1 is a possible D gene (6 bases). This CDR3 is 12 amino acids long. V was clipped by 3 bases and J by 9 bases, with 11 bases between them. Germline CDR1 SNHLY, CDR2 FYNNEI. In DNA, the CDR3 is TGTGCCAGCAGTGACCAGGGGTGGAGCTACACCTTC. The encoded protein is CASSDQGWSYTF.

The sample holds one count of this clone. The CDR3 nucleotides read TGTGCCAGCAGTGATAAAGGACAGGGGGCGACTGAAGCTTTCTTT. Encoded protein: CASSDKGQGATEAFF. The gene calls are TRBV28 and TRBJ1-1; 11 positions match TRBD1. The CDR3 has 15 amino acids. The V and J ends lost 5 bases and 5 bases, in that order; junction bases with no gene match: 7. Germline V gene data show CDR1 as MDHEN and CDR2 as SYDVKM. Together with reference TRBV28 and TRBJ1-1, the CDR3 gives the full variable domain: DVKVTQSSRYLVKRTGEKVFLECVQDMDHENMFWYRQDPGLGLRLIYFSYDVKMKEKGDIPEGYSVSREKKERFSLILESASTNQTSMYLCASSDKGQGATEAFFGQGTRLTVV.

This sequence joins TRBV28 and TRBJ2-1; 7 nucleotides agree with TRBD2. V was pared by 6 bases and J by 4 bases, with 9 bases of the junction left unmatched. The length of the CDR3 is 15 residues. CDR1 and CDR2 (germline): MDHEN, SYDVKM. CDR3 coding DNA: TGTGCCAGCAGGGCTGGAGGGGAGGGGTACAATGAGCAGTTCTTC. Translating it yields CASRAGGEGYNEQFF.

Only one count was recorded for this clone. DNA for the CDR3: TGTGCCAGCAGTTCAACTAGCACAGATACGCAGTATTTT. Translated, it gives CASSSTSTDTQYF. The rearrangement joins TRBV27 to TRBJ2-3; D gene uncertain. The V end lost 4 bases, the J end lost 0 bases, and 5 bases lay between the germline ends. CDR3 length: 13 residues. Germline V gene lookup returns CDR1 MNHEY and CDR2 SMNVEV (reference sequence).

This clone was seen a handful of times. The chain couples TRBV9 to TRBJ1-6; perhaps TRBD1 as D (6 bases). Germline CDR1 SGDLS, CDR2 YYNGEE. Trimming stripped 3 bases from V and 6 bases from J, with 10 bases between. This CDR3 has 14 residues. CDR3 nucleotides: TGTGCCAGCAGCGCTACAGGGAGTAATTCACCCCTCCACTTT. Encoded protein: CASSATGSNSPLHF.

Regarding this clone: Other DNA sequences in the sample encode the same CDR3. The chain is built from TRBV6-5 and TRBJ1-4; D call uncertain. Germline values: CDR1 MNHEY, CDR2 SVGAGI. The CDR3 consists of 15 residues. Trimming pared 2 bases from V and 0 bases from J, leaving 7 bases between. The CDR3, as DNA: TGTGCCAGCAGTTACGGCGTAGCAACTAATGAAAAACTGTTTTTT. It yields the protein CASSYGVATNEKLFF.

This rearrangement joins TRBV7-8 to TRBJ2-5; no reliable D call. V lost 3 bases and J lost 3, with 8 bases in between. Germline V gene lookup returns CDR1 SGHVS and CDR2 FQNEAQ. This CDR3 is 13 amino acids long. The CDR3 reads CASSFGSKETQYF. DNA of the CDR3: TGTGCCAGCAGCTTTGGGTCCAAAGAGACCCAGTACTTC.

This chain links TRBV5-4 with TRBJ1-2; perhaps TRBD1 as D (5 bases). The CDR3 is 14 amino acids. The V gene lost 0 bases and the J gene lost 3 bases, with 9 bases spanning the gap. Per germline, CDR1 SGHNT and CDR2 YYREEE (reference sequence). The CDR3 sequence is CASSLVGRDYGYTF. The CDR3 region has the DNA TGTGCCAGCAGCTTGGTGGGCAGGGACTATGGCTACACCTTC. Full variable domain (missing parts from reference TRBV5-4 and TRBJ1-2): ETGVTQSPTHLIKTRGQQVTLRCSSQSGHNTVSWYQQALGQGPQFIFQYYREEENGRGNFPPRFSGLQFPNYSSELNVNALELDDSALYLCASSLVGRDYGYTFGSGTRLTVV.

V and J are TRBV28 and TRBJ1-5, with D perhaps TRBD1 (6 bases). V was pared by 3 bases and J by 0 bases, with 15 bases between. This CDR3 is built from 17 residues. CDR1 is MDHEN and CDR2 is SYDVKM in the germline V gene. CDR3 in amino acids: CASSFPDSRYSNQPQHF. The CDR3 DNA is TGTGCCAGCAGTTTTCCGGACAGTCGGTATAGCAATCAGCCCCAGCATTTT.

V gene TRBV4-2 combines with J gene TRBJ2-7, with 7 bases fitting TRBD1. Germline CDR1 and CDR2: LGHNA and YNFKEQ. This CDR3 has 17 residues. V gave up 0 bases and J gave up 2 bases; unmatched junction bases: 10. CDR3 nucleotide sequence: TGTGCCAGCAGCCAAGATGGGCCTAAGGGGGCCCCCTACGAGCAGTACTTC. Residues: CASSQDGPKGAPYEQYF.

The chain has TRBV2 and TRBJ1-2, with D perhaps matching TRBD1 (5 bases). The V and J ends lost 6 bases and 8 bases respectively, with 16 bases between them. This CDR3 is built from 13 residues. Germline V gene data show CDR1 as SNHLY and CDR2 as FYNNEI. CDR3 sequence reads: CASRDGAQEGYTF. The CDR3 bases are TGTGCCAGCAGGGACGGGGCCCAGGAGGGCTACACCTTC.

The chain combines TRBV9 with TRBJ1-2; D might be TRBD1 (5 bases). The ends were cut back, 0 bases at V and 4 bases at J, with 7 bases in the middle. Germline V gene lookup returns CDR1 SGDLS and CDR2 YYNGEE. The length of the CDR3 is 13 residues. CDR3 protein: CASSVGDGYGYTF. The CDR3 DNA is TGTGCCAGCAGCGTAGGGGACGGCTATGGCTACACCTTC.

The genes are TRBV5-1 and TRBJ2-7; 9 bases are shared with TRBD1. This CDR3 has 14 residues. In germline, CDR1 is SGHRS, CDR2 YFSETQ. Trimming cost V 4 bases and J 7 bases; bases outside gene matches: 9. DNA of the CDR3: TGCGCCAGCAGCCATGGGACAGGGACGAGTGAGCAGTACTTC. It specifies CASSHGTGTSEQYF.

This clone was picked up a small number of times. J is TRBJ2-7 and V is TRBV19; D uncertain. Per germline, CDR1 LNHDA and CDR2 SQIVND (reference sequence). Trimming left V 3 bases short and J 0 bases short, with 15 bases between. CDR3 size: 16 residues. CDR3 sequence reads: CASSIKGSYISYEQYF. Here the CDR3 DNA reads TGTGCCAGTAGTATTAAAGGCTCCTATATCTCCTACGAGCAGTACTTC.

The V and J genes are TRBV5-1 and TRBJ2-3; D is possibly TRBD2 (5 bases). Trimming removed 0 bases from V and 2 bases from J, with 10 bases in between. The CDR3 has 15 residues. In germline, CDR1 is SGHRS, CDR2 YFSETQ. The CDR3 sequence: CASSLVGSVTDTQYF. In DNA, the CDR3 is TGCGCCAGCAGCTTGGTAGGTAGCGTCACAGATACGCAGTATTTT.